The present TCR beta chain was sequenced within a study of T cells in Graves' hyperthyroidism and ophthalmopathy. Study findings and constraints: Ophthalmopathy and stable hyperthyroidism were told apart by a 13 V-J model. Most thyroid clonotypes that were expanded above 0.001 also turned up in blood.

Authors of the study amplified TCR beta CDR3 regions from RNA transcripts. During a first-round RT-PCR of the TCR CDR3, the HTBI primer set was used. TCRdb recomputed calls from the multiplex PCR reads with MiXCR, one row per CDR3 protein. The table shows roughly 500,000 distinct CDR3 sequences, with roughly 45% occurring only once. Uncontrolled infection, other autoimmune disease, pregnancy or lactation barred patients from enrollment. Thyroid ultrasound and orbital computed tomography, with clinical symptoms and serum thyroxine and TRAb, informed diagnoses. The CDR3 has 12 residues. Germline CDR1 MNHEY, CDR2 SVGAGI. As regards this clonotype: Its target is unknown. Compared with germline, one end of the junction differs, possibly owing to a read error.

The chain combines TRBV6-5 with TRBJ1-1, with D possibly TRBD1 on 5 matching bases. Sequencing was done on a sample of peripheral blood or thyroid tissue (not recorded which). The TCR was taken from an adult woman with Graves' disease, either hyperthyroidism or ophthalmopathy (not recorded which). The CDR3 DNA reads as TGTGCCATCAGTTACAAGACAGCTGAAGCTTTCTTC. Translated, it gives CAISYKTAEAFF.